This T cell receptor (beta chain) was sequenced during a study of blood T cell repertoires in COVID-19. This clone has just a few counts. This CDR3 spans 12 amino acids. The V and J ends lost 10 bases and 7 bases respectively, with 11 bases between them. Per germline, CDR1 LGHNA and CDR2 YNFKEQ. Sequencing used immunoSEQ multiplex PCR; TCRdb keeps in-frame clones, though not all of them. The table has approximately 350,000 clones, 75% to 90% seen once. J is TRBJ1-6 and V is TRBV4-2; D uncertain. The TCR comes from a man aged 18 to 35 who had recovered from COVID-19. Sequenced: PBMCs or T cells enriched from blood (not recorded which). The CDR3 DNA reads TGTGCCACTGGAACAGACAATTCACCCCTCCACTTT. Encoded protein: CATGTDNSPLHF.